These 29 T cell receptor beta chains were sequenced from one sample in a study of Tregs in tolerant kidney transplant recipients. Using immunoSEQ multiplex PCR, the repertoire was profiled, and TCRdb retains in-frame clones only, with some absent. Its clone listing holds tens of thousands of clones. Related graft donors supplied nonmyeloablative bone marrow transplants, and mixed chimerism was transient. This specimen was CD4+ T cells from blood (PBMCs), taken 24 months after the transplant. All receptors derive from a human patient who received a combined kidney and bone marrow transplant. Some T cells may have originated in the graft donor.

Comments on this clone: The CDR3 is cut off 3 residues early in the read; its end comes from the germline J gene. The rearrangement joins TRBV20-1 to TRBJ2-5, with TRBD1 matching 7 bases. V lost 0 bases to trimming and J lost 4 bases; unmatched junction nucleotides: 8. The CDR3 is 15 residues long. The germline gives CDR1 DFQATT, CDR2 SNEGSKA (reference sequence). The CDR3 bases that were read are TGCAGTGCTAGAGATTATATTAGGACAGGAGAGACC. It is translated as CSARDYIRTGET. The complete CDR3 sequence is CSARDYIRTGETQYF.

As regards this clone: The CDR3 end is not reached by the read, which stops 3 residues before it; the germline J gene fills it in. The rearrangement links TRBV20-1 to TRBJ1-1, with a possible D match to TRBD1 (5 bases). Trimming removed 5 bases at V and 5 bases at J, with 15 bases between. Per the germline V gene, CDR1 is DFQATT and CDR2 is SNEGSKA (reference sequence). This CDR3 has 13 amino acids. The CDR3 loop reads CSAPGGGGTEAFF. CDR3 DNA, as far as it was read: TGCAGTGCTCCCGGCGGGGGGGGTACTGAA.

Concerning this clone itself: The CDR3 end is not reached by the read, which stops 3 residues before it; the germline J gene fills it in. The chain carries TRBV18 and TRBJ1-6; TRBD1 agrees at 11 bases. From germline, CDR1 is KGHSH and CDR2 LQKENI. Trimming cost V 3 bases and J 8 bases; bases outside gene matches: 3. The CDR3 consists of 15 residues. The CDR3 is CASSPGQGADSPLHF. CDR3 bases read: TGTGCCAGCTCACCCGGACAGGGGGCCGATTCACCC.

As to this clone: With the read ending 3 residues before the CDR3 end, the germline J gene is used to fill in that end. The rearrangement links TRBV5-1 to TRBJ2-3, with a tentative D call TRBD1 (6 bases). This CDR3 contains 16 residues. The V gene's germline CDR1 is SGHRS and CDR2 YFSETQ. The V gene lost 0 bases and the J gene lost 2 bases, with 13 bases spanning the gap. Here the CDR3 reads CASSLEVRGFTDTQYF. The covered CDR3 bases are TGCGCCAGCAGCTTGGAGGTTAGGGGGTTCACAGATACG.

A word on this clone: Read coverage stops 3 residues before the CDR3 terminus; the germline J gene supplies the remainder. This rearrangement joins TRBV7-9 to TRBJ2-1; D might be TRBD2 (6 bases). The CDR3 covers 14 residues. The ends were cut back, 7 bases at V and 3 bases at J, with 13 bases in the middle. CDR1 and CDR2 (germline): SEHNR, FQNEAQ (reference sequence). The CDR3 DNA, read in part, is TGTGCCAGCACCCCCGGGGGACTCTACAATGAG. Translated, it gives CASTPGGLYNE. The complete CDR3 sequence is CASTPGGLYNEQFF.

To note about this clone: The read falls 3 residues short of the CDR3 end, and the missing part is taken from the germline J gene. The V gene is TRBV6-1, the J gene TRBJ1-1; D is uncertain. The CDR3 covers 13 residues. Germline-derived CDR1 and CDR2 are MNHNS and SASEGT. The CDR3 loop is CASSELPIGVAFF. The CDR3 bases that were read are TGTGCCAGCAGTGAGCTCCCCATCGGGGTA.

With respect to this clone: The CDR3 end falls 3 residues outside the read, so it is completed with the germline J gene. The chain couples TRBV29-1 to TRBJ2-1; TRBD2 aligns across 11 bases. This CDR3 is built from 14 residues. The germline V gene has CDR1 SQVTM and CDR2 ANQGSEA. The V gene end was trimmed by 4 bases and the J gene end by 2 bases; junction bases not matched to a gene: 1. CDR3 protein: CSVVTSGTYNEQFF. The CDR3 bases that were read are TGCAGCGTTGTGACTAGCGGGACCTACAATGAG.

In regard to this clone: The read is 3 residues too short to cover the CDR3 end, so that end is filled in from the germline J gene. This chain uses TRBV4-2 with TRBJ2-2; 12 bases agree with TRBD1. V was clipped by 0 bases and J by 7 bases; unmatched bases: 6. CDR3 length: 17 residues. Germline CDR1 reads LGHNA; CDR2 reads YNFKEQ. The covered CDR3 bases are TGTGCCAGCAGCCAAGAAGGGACAGGGGGCGCCGGCGGGGAG. It is translated as CASSQEGTGGAGGE. The whole CDR3 protein is CASSQEGTGGAGGELFF.

Notes on this clone: The sequenced fragment ends 3 residues before the CDR3 boundary, so the rest is inferred from the germline J gene. This rearrangement joins TRBV7-3 to TRBJ2-2, with a weak D call TRBD2 (6 bases). The CDR3 consists of 15 residues. CDR1 is SGHTA, CDR2 FQGTGA, per germline. V was trimmed by 2 bases and J by 1 base, leaving 8 bases between them. The CDR3 protein is CASSLYSGNTGELFF. The sequenced part of the CDR3 DNA is TGTGCCAGCAGCTTATATAGCGGGAACACCGGGGAG.

As concerns this clone: From the germline J gene comes the end of the CDR3, since the read stops 3 residues before it. The chain recombines TRBV20-1 with TRBJ2-7, with a possible D match to TRBD2 (5 bases). V gave up 0 bases and J gave up 4 bases, with 16 bases separating them. This CDR3 region has 15 residues. Germline assignment: CDR1 DFQATT and CDR2 SNEGSKA (reference sequence). The CDR3 is CSARDRRTGIYEQYF. The CDR3 DNA, read in part, is TGCAGTGCTAGAGATAGACGGACGGGGATATACGAG.

On this clone: The read gets to within 3 residues of the CDR3 end, and the germline J gene fills in the rest. The chain joins TRBV10-2 to TRBJ1-1, with no clear D. Germline V CDR1 and CDR2: WSHSY, SAAADI. Trimming pared 2 bases from V and 4 bases from J, leaving 5 bases between. This CDR3 comprises 12 residues. The CDR3 reads CASSEAGTEAFF. CDR3 DNA, as far as it was read: TGCGCCAGCAGTGAGGCAGGCACTGAA.

CDR3 bases read: TGCGCCAGCAGCCCTCGGACTAGCGCAAACACAGATACG. Protein sequence: CASSPRTSANTDT. The complete CDR3 sequence is CASSPRTSANTDTQYF. The chain recombines TRBV5-1 with TRBJ2-3, with 9 bases lining up with TRBD2. The read is 3 residues too short to cover the CDR3 end, so that end is filled in from the germline J gene. The V and J ends lost 4 bases and 2 bases, in that order; junction bases with no gene match: 8. From germline, CDR1 is SGHRS and CDR2 YFSETQ. The CDR3 has 16 residues.

Points on this clone: The read ends 3 residues early relative to the CDR3; the germline J gene fills the gap. The V call is TRBV5-1, the J call TRBJ2-7; TRBD2 is a possible D gene (6 bases). Germline V lookup: CDR1 SGHRS, CDR2 YFSETQ. V lost 0 bases and J lost 2, with 15 bases in between. The CDR3 extends over 16 amino acids. The sequenced CDR3 bases are TGCGCCAGCAGCTTGGCCCCGGGTAGCGGTGCCTACGAG. Its translation is CASSLAPGSGAYE. The entire CDR3 protein is CASSLAPGSGAYEQYF.

Notes on this clone: The observed sequence ends 3 residues before the CDR3 terminus, with the missing tail filled in from the germline J gene. The J gene is TRBJ1-1, the V gene TRBV20-1; D might be TRBD1 (6 bases). Germline-derived CDR1 and CDR2 are DFQATT and SNEGSKA (reference sequence). The germline V and J ends were trimmed by 3 bases and 1 base, with 15 bases remaining between them. The CDR3 runs 15 residues. This CDR3 reads CSARASGTTNTEAFF. Partial CDR3 DNA: TGCAGTGCTAGGGCGTCGGGGACAACGAACACTGAA.

A word on this clone: The CDR3 extends 3 residues past the end of the read, so its final part is completed from the germline J gene. The rearrangement uses TRBV2 and TRBJ1-5; a weak D match, TRBD1 (5 bases). The CDR3 extends over 16 amino acids. Trimming cost V 8 bases and J 1 base, with 18 bases left between them. Looked up from germline, CDR1 is SNHLY and CDR2 is FYNNEI. CDR3 in amino acids: CASRGGEGLSNQPQHF. CDR3 DNA, as far as it was read: TGTGCCAGCCGGGGGGGGGAAGGGTTAAGCAATCAGCCC.

Turning to this clone: The CDR3 goes on 3 residues after the read ends, and that part is filled in from the germline J gene. V usage is TRBV5-1 and J usage is TRBJ2-3; 9 bases are a match to TRBD1. The length of the CDR3 is 15 residues. The ends lost 2 bases at V and 4 bases at J; junction bases unmatched: 5. Germline V gives CDR1 SGHRS, CDR2 YFSETQ. The CDR3 DNA, read in part, is TGCGCCAGCAGCTTCCCGGGACAGGGCCCAGATACG. Translation: CASSFPGQGPDT. The entire CDR3 reads CASSFPGQGPDTQYF.

In regard to this clone: Read data end 3 residues before the CDR3 end; the end is taken from the germline J gene. V is TRBV2 and J is TRBJ1-5, with 11 bases matching TRBD1. Germline lookup yields CDR1 SNHLY and CDR2 FYNNEI. The junction had 5 bases not matched to a gene; V was cut back by 6 bases and J by 1 base. The CDR3 length is 16 residues. CDR3 loop: CASSSGTGGSNQPQHF. Incomplete CDR3 DNA: TGTGCCAGCAGCTCCGGGACAGGGGGGAGCAATCAGCCC.

A remark on this clone: Sequencing ends 3 residues short of the CDR3 end; the germline J gene provides the rest. V and J are TRBV20-1 and TRBJ1-4, with 9 bases fitting TRBD1. This CDR3 contains 15 residues. The germline V gene encodes CDR1 DFQATT and CDR2 SNEGSKA (reference sequence). The V gene end was trimmed by 3 bases and the J gene end by 8 bases; junction bases not matched to a gene: 10. Incomplete CDR3 DNA: TGCAGTGCTAGGTCCCCGGGGACAGGGCTAGAAAAA. This translates into CSARSPGTGLEK. The whole CDR3 region reads CSARSPGTGLEKLFF.

As to this clone: The CDR3 extends 3 residues past the end of the read, so its final part is completed from the germline J gene. This chain connects TRBV10-1 to TRBJ2-7, with 8 bases that match TRBD2. The CDR3 extends over 14 amino acids. J lost 3 bases, V lost 0 bases, and 1 base had no gene match. Germline loops: CDR1 WNHNN, CDR2 SYGVQD (reference sequence). Incomplete CDR3 DNA: TGCGCCAGCAGTGAGTCGGGGACTAGCTACGAG. Translated: CASSESGTSYE. The CDR3 reads in full as CASSESGTSYEQYF.

To note about this clone: Read coverage stops 3 residues before the CDR3 terminus; the germline J gene supplies the remainder. The chain combines TRBV5-1 with TRBJ2-7; D call uncertain. Germline lookup yields CDR1 SGHRS and CDR2 YFSETQ. CDR3 length: 12 amino acids. The V and J ends lost 6 bases and 3 bases respectively, with 10 bases between them. The DNA read from the CDR3 is TGCGCCAGCAATGAACTCGACTACGAG. It specifies CASNELDYE. The CDR3, in full, reads CASNELDYEQYF.

Note on this clone: Read sequence stops 3 residues before the CDR3 end, and the germline J gene provides the missing end. This chain links TRBV11-3 with TRBJ1-2; perhaps TRBD1 as D (6 bases). In germline, CDR1 is SGHNT, CDR2 YENEEA. The CDR3 is made up of 14 amino acids. CDR3 protein: CASSLFRGGGGYTF. The sequenced part of the CDR3 DNA is TGTGCCAGCAGCCTTTTCCGGGGAGGGGGAGGC.

As concerns this clone: Read sequence stops 3 residues before the CDR3 end, and the germline J gene provides the missing end. The chain carries TRBV20-1 and TRBJ2-7; 9 bases match TRBD1. V trimming: 1 base; J trimming: 5 bases; junction bases outside the gene matches: 6. Germline V CDR1 and CDR2: DFQATT, SNEGSKA (reference sequence). The CDR3 is 14 residues long. The CDR3 protein is CSARGGQGRNEQYF. The part of the CDR3 DNA that was read is TGCAGTGCTAGAGGTGGACAGGGGCGAAACGAG.

Frequency places this clone as medium-sized. From the germline J gene comes the end of the CDR3, since the read stops 3 residues before it. The rearrangement links TRBV30 to TRBJ2-1; 10 bases align to TRBD1. The CDR3 is 13 amino acids. Germline assignment: CDR1 GTSNPN and CDR2 SVGIG (reference sequence). V was pared by 5 bases and J by 8 bases, with 6 bases of the junction left unmatched. The CDR3 region is CAWGTGVVYEQFF. CDR3 DNA, as far as it was read: TGTGCCTGGGGGACAGGGGTGGTATATGAG.

Worth noting for this clone: The sequenced fragment ends 3 residues before the CDR3 boundary, so the rest is inferred from the germline J gene. The chain joins TRBV20-1 to TRBJ2-3; D gene unclear. The CDR3 sequence is 11 residues long. Trimming cost V 5 bases and J 6 bases, with 9 bases left between them. The germline V gene encodes CDR1 DFQATT and CDR2 SNEGSKA (reference sequence). The CDR3 sequence is CSASTGDTQYF. CDR3 DNA (partial): TGCAGTGCTTCAACCGGGGATACG.

Notes on this clone: Sequencing ends 3 residues short of the CDR3 end; the germline J gene provides the rest. The chain uses TRBV7-8 and TRBJ2-7; 9 nucleotides align to TRBD2. The CDR3 is made up of 15 amino acids. V shed 2 bases, J shed 4 bases, and the junction held 6 bases outside the gene matches. Germline V lookup: CDR1 SGHVS, CDR2 FQNEAQ. The DNA read from the CDR3 is TGTGCCAGCAGCTTACAACCGGGACTAGCTTACGAG. Translated, it gives CASSLQPGLAYE. The CDR3 reads in full as CASSLQPGLAYEQYF.

To note about this clone: The CDR3 end lies 3 residues beyond the end of the read and is filled in from the germline J gene. This sequence joins TRBV2 and TRBJ1-5; 7 positions match TRBD1. With V trimmed by 5 bases and J by 4 bases, 5 bases remained unmatched. The CDR3 loop spans 14 amino acids. Germline V gene lookup returns CDR1 SNHLY and CDR2 FYNNEI. This CDR3 is CASSPQGRNQPQHF. The sequenced CDR3 bases are TGTGCCAGCAGTCCACAGGGGCGTAATCAGCCC.

Note on this clone: Read sequence stops 3 residues before the CDR3 end, and the germline J gene provides the missing end. The J gene is TRBJ2-5, the V gene TRBV2; 8 nucleotides align to TRBD1. The CDR3 length is 14 residues. The V and J ends lost 3 bases and 5 bases, in that order; junction bases with no gene match: 5. Germline V lookup: CDR1 SNHLY, CDR2 FYNNEI. The CDR3 here is CASSDRTGRETQYF. Partial CDR3 DNA: TGTGCCAGCAGTGACCGGACAGGGAGGGAGACC.

With respect to this clone: The read terminates 3 residues before the CDR3 end, so the remaining end is supplied by the germline J gene. The J gene is TRBJ2-3, the V gene TRBV30; D possibly corresponds to TRBD1 (5 bases). Between the trimmed V and J ends, which lost 3 bases and 6 bases, there was a span of 22 bases. The CDR3 contains 16 residues. The germline V gene encodes CDR1 GTSNPN and CDR2 SVGIG (reference sequence). Incomplete CDR3 DNA: TGTGCCTGGAGCTCCATTCAGGGCCTGCTCGGCGATACG. Protein product: CAWSSIQGLLGDT. The full-length CDR3 reads as CAWSSIQGLLGDTQYF.

Concerning this clone itself: Read coverage stops 3 residues before the CDR3 terminus; the germline J gene supplies the remainder. The chain has TRBV7-2 and TRBJ2-2, with D possibly being TRBD2 (6 bases). The V end was cut by 4 bases, the J end by 4 bases, with 13 bases between. CDR1 and CDR2 from the germline V gene are SGHTA and FQGNSA. The CDR3 covers 15 residues. The CDR3 DNA, read in part, is TGTGCCAGCAGCTCGTTTGGACTATCCACCGGGGAG. Translating gives CASSSFGLSTGE. The CDR3 reads in full as CASSSFGLSTGELFF.